This T cell receptor beta chain was documented in a study of blood T cells in healthy people across ages. Study observations and caveats: Long-lived donors exceeded aged donors in naive CD4+ cells and diversity.

Remarks on this clonotype: Its antigen is still unknown.

A sample-barcoded 5' primer and a J-beta primer mix were used in a second PCR of roughly 7 to 12 cycles. TCRdb processed the 5' RACE reads anew with MiXCR; each CDR3 protein has one entry. This sample has approximately 1,100,000 distinct CDR3 sequences, with 35% to 50% found just once. This clonotype originated in an older woman in good health. Sequenced sample: blood.

Here the CDR3 DNA reads TGCGCCAGCAGCTTATTTGCGGCAGATACGCAGTATTTT. Its translation: CASSLFAADTQYF. V gene TRBV5-1 combines with J gene TRBJ2-3, with D uncertain. The CDR3 sequence is 13 residues long. V was pared by 2 bases and J by 4 bases, with 8 bases between. CDR1 is SGHRS, CDR2 YFSETQ, per germline.